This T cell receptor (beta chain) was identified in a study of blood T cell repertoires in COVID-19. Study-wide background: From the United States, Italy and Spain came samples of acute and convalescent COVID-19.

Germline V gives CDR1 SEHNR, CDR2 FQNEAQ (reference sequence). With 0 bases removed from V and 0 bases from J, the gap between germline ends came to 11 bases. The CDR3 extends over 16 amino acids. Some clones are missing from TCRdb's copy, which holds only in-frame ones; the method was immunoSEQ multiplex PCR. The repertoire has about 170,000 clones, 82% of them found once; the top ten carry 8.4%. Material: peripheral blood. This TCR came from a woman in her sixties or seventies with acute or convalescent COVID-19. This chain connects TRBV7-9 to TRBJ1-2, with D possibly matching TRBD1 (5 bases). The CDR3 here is CASSLARTPTNYGYTF. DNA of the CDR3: TGTGCCAGCAGCTTAGCCCGGACACCTACTAACTATGGCTACACCTTC.